The 31 T cell receptor beta chains reported below all come from one sample, sequenced in a study of post-analysis software for immune sequencing data. Unique molecular identifiers featured in each of the TCR beta cDNA libraries. TCRdb fed the PCR reads into MiXCR, producing one record per CDR3 protein. The repertoire consists of roughly 540,000 distinct CDR3 sequences, with about a third occurring once and the leading ten covering 5% to 6%. Study-wide findings and caveats: Five or six TRBV segments, TRBV5-6, TRBV5-1 and TRBV20-1 among them, were found more frequent in patients than controls.

These receptors' antigens are unknown. The specimen was blood. The receptors stem from a girl between 2 and 17 years old with multiple sclerosis.

This sequence joins TRBV6-1 and TRBJ1-4, with unresolved D. The germline gives CDR1 MNHNS, CDR2 SASEGT. CDR3 length: 18 amino acids. V was pared by 6 bases and J by 0 bases, with 20 bases between. CDR3 region: CASSSQDGALATNEKLFF. The DNA for the CDR3 is TGTGCCAGCAGCTCCCAGGACGGAGCCCTTGCAACTAATGAAAAACTGTTTTTT.

This clonotype was detected many times. The chain couples TRBV10-2 to TRBJ2-3, with TRBD2 identical over 9 bases. Unmatched junction bases numbered 2, after V lost 6 bases and J lost 1 base. The CDR3 is 14 amino acids. Germline V gene lookup returns CDR1 WSHSY and CDR2 SAAADI. The CDR3 DNA reads TGCGCCAGCAGATTAGCGGGGGGCACAGATACGCAGTATTTT. Translating gives CASRLAGGTDTQYF.

V usage is TRBV20-1 and J usage is TRBJ1-1; 8 bases agree with TRBD1. Germline values: CDR1 DFQATT, CDR2 SNEGSKA (reference sequence). The CDR3 loop spans 15 amino acids. V lost 5 bases to trimming and J lost 3 bases; unmatched junction nucleotides: 11. CDR3 nucleotide sequence: TGCAGTGCTCGCGATCTGGACAGGGAGGACACTGAAGCTTTCTTT. This translates into CSARDLDREDTEAFF.

This chain joins TRBV5-1 and TRBJ1-1; a weak D match, TRBD1 (5 bases). The germline V gene has CDR1 SGHRS and CDR2 YFSETQ. V lost 4 bases and J 3 bases, leaving 16 bases between the germline ends. The CDR3 is made up of 15 amino acids. The CDR3 bases are TGCGCCAGCAGCCCAGTCGGGGGTTGGGACACTGAAGCTTTCTTT. It yields the protein CASSPVGGWDTEAFF.

This chain uses TRBV12-3 or TRBV12-4 with TRBJ1-6; D gene ambiguous. The CDR3 is made up of 15 amino acids. V dropped 9 bases and J dropped 0 bases, with 12 bases sitting between them. The CDR3 spells CASTGGRSYNSPLHF. The CDR3 DNA reads TGTGCCAGTACGGGTGGTCGCTCCTATAATTCACCCCTCCACTTT.

This clonotype occurred a few times. J is TRBJ2-7 and V is TRBV4-1; D is ambiguous. V was clipped by 1 base and J by 7 bases, with 11 bases between them. In germline, CDR1 is MGHRA, CDR2 YSYEKL. This CDR3 contains 13 residues. CDR3 amino acids: CASSQVSGNEQYF. The CDR3 DNA is TGCGCCAGCAGCCAAGTATCGGGCAATGAGCAGTACTTC.

The sample holds a few counts of this clonotype. V usage is TRBV27 and J usage is TRBJ2-6, with D unclear. From germline, CDR1 is MNHEY and CDR2 SMNVEV (reference sequence). CDR3 length equals 16 residues. V lost 7 bases, J lost 0 bases, and 13 bases lay in between. Written as DNA, the CDR3 is TGTGCCAGCAAGGCAGGCGTTCACTCTGGGGCCAACGTCCTGACTTTC. Translated, it gives CASKAGVHSGANVLTF.

The chain combines TRBV20-1 with TRBJ2-1; 7 bases are shared with TRBD2. CDR1 DFQATT and CDR2 SNEGSKA come from the germline V gene (reference sequence). The trim removed 4 bases at V and 13 bases at J, leaving 13 bases unmatched. The CDR3 has 13 residues. CDR3 residues: CSANQRGGETQFF. The CDR3 region has the DNA TGCAGTGCTAACCAGCGGGGCGGGGAGACCCAGTTCTTC.

This clonotype was seen once. The chain employs TRBV6-1 and TRBJ1-5; D might be TRBD1 (6 bases). The CDR3 runs 14 residues. Trimming took 9 bases from V and 10 from J, leaving 22 bases between them. From germline, CDR1 is MNHNS and CDR2 SASEGT. This CDR3 reads CARETGFWCRPQHF. The CDR3, as DNA: TGTGCCAGGGAAACAGGGTTTTGGTGCCGTCCCCAGCATTTT.

Only a few counts were recorded for this clonotype. The chain combines TRBV20-1 with TRBJ2-5, with D possibly being TRBD2 (5 bases). CDR1 DFQATT and CDR2 SNEGSKA come from the germline V gene (reference sequence). The CDR3 is made up of 13 amino acids. The ends were cut back, 5 bases at V and 2 bases at J, with 12 bases in the middle. This CDR3 is CSADGGRQETQYF. CDR3 nucleotide sequence: TGCAGTGCTGACGGAGGCAGACAAGAGACCCAGTACTTC.

In this sample, this clonotype turned up a few times. The CDR3 sequence: CASSVDRRGTEAFF. CDR3 DNA sequence: TGTGCCAGCAGCGTCGACAGGCGGGGAACTGAAGCTTTCTTT. The chain employs TRBV7-9 and TRBJ1-1, with D perhaps TRBD1 (6 bases). Germline V gene lookup returns CDR1 SEHNR and CDR2 FQNEAQ (reference sequence). CDR3 length: 14 amino acids. Trimming removed 5 bases from V and 5 bases from J, with 15 bases in between.

This clonotype has more than one count but fewer than ten. J is TRBJ2-7 and V is TRBV11-2; no clear D. The DNA matches TRBJ2-5 better at its end, which makes the J call doubtful. The CDR3 extends over 13 amino acids. Germline assignment: CDR1 SGHAT and CDR2 FQNNGV. The chain's CDR3 is CASSLWRTETQYF. CDR3 sequence (DNA): TGTGCCAGCAGCTTATGGCGAACAGAGACCCAGTACTTC.

V gene TRBV7-9 combines with J gene TRBJ2-7; no reliable D call. The CDR3 runs to 14 residues. V lost 2 bases to trimming and J lost 2 bases, with 10 bases between them. In germline, CDR1 is SEHNR, CDR2 FQNEAQ (reference sequence). The CDR3 bases are TGTGCCAGCAGCTTAACCCAATACACCTACGAGCAGTACTTC. Residues: CASSLTQYTYEQYF.

This chain's CDR3 is CASSETRVTEAFF. CDR3 nucleotide sequence: TGTGCCAGCAGTGAAACTCGGGTTACTGAAGCTTTCTTT. The chain has TRBV2 and TRBJ1-1; no definite D call. This CDR3 has 13 residues. Trimming took 2 bases from V and 5 from J, leaving 9 bases between them. In germline, CDR1 is SNHLY, CDR2 FYNNEI.

The rearrangement joins TRBV29-1 to TRBJ2-5; no clear D gene. The V end was cut by 7 bases, the J end by 4 bases, with 16 bases between. The CDR3 length is 13 residues. Germline CDR1 and CDR2: SQVTM and ANQGSEA. The CDR3 spells CSGRRPGPETQYF. The CDR3 region has the DNA TGCAGCGGGCGGCGGCCGGGTCCAGAGACCCAGTACTTC.

The chain uses TRBV4-1 and TRBJ2-7; D is undetermined. This CDR3 comprises 14 residues. Per germline, CDR1 MGHRA and CDR2 YSYEKL. Trimming removed 1 base from V and 3 bases from J, with 10 bases in between. CDR3 protein: CASSQGRMGYEQYF. CDR3 coding DNA: TGCGCCAGCAGCCAAGGCAGAATGGGCTACGAGCAGTACTTC.

The genes are TRBV6-2 or TRBV6-3 and TRBJ2-7; no clear D gene. Trimming removed 6 bases from V and 4 bases from J, with 16 bases in between. In germline, CDR1 is MNHEY, CDR2 SVGEGT. CDR3 length equals 14 residues. CDR3 region: CASSSLPWEYEQYF. For the CDR3, the DNA is TGTGCCAGCAGCTCCCTTCCCTGGGAATACGAGCAGTACTTC.

This sequence joins TRBV27 and TRBJ1-2; maybe TRBD1 (5 bases). Between the trimmed V and J ends, which lost 8 bases and 8 bases, there was a span of 21 bases. The CDR3 loop spans 14 amino acids. Germline V gene data show CDR1 as MNHEY and CDR2 as SMNVEV (reference sequence). The CDR3 region is CASGPAGPQGGYTF. The CDR3 bases are TGTGCCAGCGGACCCGCGGGACCCCAGGGAGGCTACACCTTC.

The rearrangement uses TRBV5-1 and TRBJ1-1; 8 bases agree with TRBD1. Per the germline V gene, CDR1 is SGHRS and CDR2 is YFSETQ. V was pared by 0 bases and J by 3 bases, with 4 bases of the junction left unmatched. The CDR3 spans 15 residues. The CDR3 DNA reads TGCGCCAGCAGCTTGGATCAGGGGGCGGACACTGAAGCTTTCTTT. It encodes CASSLDQGADTEAFF.

For the CDR3, the DNA is TGCGCCAGCAGCCCAGACTTAGGCGGGACAGGGGTCGATGAGCAGTTCTTC. It is translated as CASSPDLGGTGVDEQFF. The chain uses TRBV4-1 and TRBJ2-1, with 10 positions matching TRBD1. The V gene's germline CDR1 is MGHRA and CDR2 YSYEKL. Trimming removed 4 bases from V and 8 bases from J; junction bases left unmatched: 14. This CDR3 region has 17 residues.

This clonotype was seen only a few times. One end of the junction is discordant with germline, which a read error may explain. The chain uses TRBV20-1 and TRBJ2-6; 11 bases align to TRBD1. The CDR3 spans 17 residues. CDR1 is DFQATT, CDR2 SNEGSKA, per germline (reference sequence). The DNA for the CDR3 is TGCAGTGCTCCCGGGACAGGGGGTTGGTATGGGGCCAACGTCCCGACTTTC. Residues: CSAPGTGGWYGANVPTF.

V is TRBV4-1 and J is TRBJ2-1; tentatively, D is TRBD2 (7 bases). The ends were cut back, 8 bases at V and 8 bases at J, with 25 bases in the middle. This CDR3 spans 16 amino acids. The V gene's germline CDR1 is MGHRA and CDR2 YSYEKL. In nucleotides, the CDR3 is TGCGCCAGCTGTTTCAAACCCTGGGGGGGGGCCGATGAGCAGTTCTTC. Translating gives CASCFKPWGGADEQFF.

The chain recombines TRBV12-3 or TRBV12-4 with TRBJ1-1; maybe TRBD1 (5 bases). Trimming pared 7 bases from V and 3 bases from J, leaving 15 bases between. This CDR3 comprises 14 residues. CDR3 nucleotide sequence: TGTGCCAGCACCGTGCACAGGCTGGACACTGAAGCTTTCTTT. Protein product: CASTVHRLDTEAFF.

This clonotype appeared a few times. The chain links TRBV6-6 to TRBJ2-3, with 7 positions matching TRBD1. The germline CDR1 and CDR2 sequences are MNHNY and SVGAGI (reference sequence). CDR3 length: 13 residues. The V and J ends lost 8 bases and 2 bases, in that order; junction bases with no gene match: 4. CDR3 sequence: CASGDSSTDTQYF. The CDR3, as DNA: TGTGCCAGCGGGGACAGCTCCACAGATACGCAGTATTTT.

The V call is TRBV5-1, the J call TRBJ2-1, with D possibly matching TRBD2 (6 bases). The CDR3 has 16 residues. The V gene's germline CDR1 is SGHRS and CDR2 YFSETQ. Between the trimmed V and J ends, which lost 3 bases and 6 bases, there was a span of 19 bases. The CDR3 DNA reads as TGCGCCAGCAGCTCCGGACTACGGCCGTCCGCCAATGAGCAGTTCTTC. Translated, it gives CASSSGLRPSANEQFF. The full variable domain, with the rest looked up from reference TRBV5-1 and TRBJ2-1, is KAGVTQTPRYLIKTRGQQVTLSCSPISGHRSVSWYQQTPGQGLQFLFEYFSETQRNKGNFPGRFSGRQFSNSRSEMNVSTLELGDSALYLCASSSGLRPSANEQFFGPGTRLTVL.

The chain links TRBV29-1 to TRBJ2-7; a possible D gene is TRBD2 (5 bases). Matching the DNA end better, TRBJ2-5 makes the J call doubtful. The CDR3 has 13 amino acids. Germline loops: CDR1 SQVTM, CDR2 ANQGSEA. In DNA, the CDR3 is TGCAGCGTTGTGGACTCTCCTAGGGAGACCCAGTACTTC. This encodes CSVVDSPRETQYF.

The chain is built from TRBV3-1 and TRBJ1-2; D might be TRBD1 (5 bases). The CDR3 has 16 amino acids. V gave up 1 base and J gave up 0 bases, with 12 bases separating them. Germline CDR1 and CDR2: LGHDT and YNNKEL (reference sequence). The CDR3 DNA is TGTGCCAGCAGCCAAGTCAGGACAAACGCTAACTATGGCTACACCTTC. Its translation is CASSQVRTNANYGYTF. The full variable domain, rest sourced from reference TRBV3-1 and TRBJ1-2, is DTAVSQTPKYLVTQMGNDKSIKCEQNLGHDTMYWYKQDSKKFLKIMFSYNNKELIINETVPNRFSPKSPDKAHLNLHINSLELGDSAVYFCASSQVRTNANYGYTFGSGTRLTVV.

This rearrangement joins TRBV5-1 to TRBJ2-5; possible D gene TRBD2, 6 bases. Gene TRBJ2-7 matches the end of the DNA better, so the J call may be wrong. Germline-derived CDR1 and CDR2 are SGHRS and YFSETQ. This CDR3 spans 14 amino acids. Here the CDR3 DNA reads TGCGCCAGCAGCTCGGGGTTGGGAGGCCACGAGCAGTACTTC. The encoded protein is CASSSGLGGHEQYF.

V gene TRBV19 combines with J gene TRBJ2-7, with 8 bases fitting TRBD2. The end of the DNA fits TRBJ2-5 better, so the J call may be wrong. This CDR3 spans 15 amino acids. In germline, CDR1 is LNHDA, CDR2 SQIVND (reference sequence). The CDR3 is CASSTSRGGRETQYF. CDR3 nucleotides: TGTGCCAGTAGTACCTCCCGGGGGGGCCGTGAGACCCAGTACTTC.

The CDR3 sequence is CSAKRGQGGRDQPQHF. The CDR3 nucleotides read TGCAGTGCTAAGAGGGGACAGGGTGGGAGGGATCAGCCCCAGCATTTT. The chain employs TRBV20-1 and TRBJ1-5; 9 positions agree with TRBD1. The V gene's germline CDR1 is DFQATT and CDR2 SNEGSKA (reference sequence). CDR3 length: 16 residues. With 4 bases clipped from V and 5 bases from J, the junction kept 12 bases outside the gene matches.

The rearrangement links TRBV7-6 to TRBJ2-2; D ambiguous. The CDR3 covers 16 residues. CDR1 is SGHVS and CDR2 is FNYEAQ in the germline V gene. V lost 1 base and J 7 bases, leaving 16 bases between the germline ends. CDR3 region: CASSLEVSLRHGELFF. The CDR3, as DNA: TGTGCCAGCAGCTTAGAGGTGTCACTCCGACACGGGGAGCTGTTTTTT.